Reported below is one TCR beta chain. The target of this receptor is not known. It has no much larger one-base neighbor in the sample; base qualities were not kept. The time point label corresponds to: before neoadjuvant nivolumab. None of the patients had received prior systemic or radiation treatment, and all were newly diagnosed with stage II-IVA oral cavity squamous cell carcinoma. Everyone in the cohort had locally advanced, HPV-negative oral cavity squamous cell carcinoma. No culture maintenance or expansion was done, as the peripheral blood mononuclear cells went straight to analysis. Samples came from a longitudinal correlative study of a single-arm phase II trial of neoadjuvant nivolumab in oral cavity squamous cell carcinoma. Genomic DNA-based TCRbeta sequencing was performed on subject-matched pre- and post-treatment PBMCs and tumors from three responders and three non-responders. Peripheral blood mononuclear cells were collected once before nivolumab treatment and again after treatment, at the time of surgery. Genomic DNA was isolated from PBMCs using the Maxwell RSC DNA from Cells kit.

This specimen belongs to a study of neoadjuvant anti-PD-1 for oral cavity cancer (dated by TCRdb to the early 2020s). About the study as a whole: Before undergoing curative-intent surgical resection, most patients got three to four biweekly nivolumab doses at 3 mg/kg. Patients without progression received a fourth nivolumab dose around day 43 and underwent definitive surgical resection on days 50-56. Under RECIST 1.1, patients with complete response, partial response or stable disease were classed as responders, and patients with progression were classed as non-responders. There were more than nine patients in the parent correlative cohort, and the response rate was 33%. What the research found in general, with its limitations: Higher pretreatment blood TCRbeta clonality and lower post-treatment tumor TCRbeta clonality were correlated with higher pretreatment blood Treg/Th17 ratios. Only a few patients per response group were included in the TCR analyses, and larger cohorts for validation were called for by the authors. After neoadjuvant nivolumab, non-responders showed significantly higher T cell clonality (Gini index) in PBMCs than responders did.

For deep sequencing, PBMC libraries mostly used 450 to 550 ng of input genomic DNA, with six replicates for each sample. TCRbeta libraries were prepared with the immunoSEQ hsTCRbeta kit according to the manufacturer's instructions. An Illumina NovaSeq 6000 S4 flow cell was used to sequence the final libraries, which had first been combined to 3 nM. The study's processing was this. The immunoSEQ Analyzer handled quality control and preprocessing of the raw data. The analysis was restricted to productive rearrangements, with each unique CDR3 amino acid sequence defining a clonotype. Repertoire clonality was estimated as the Gini-Simpson index, which was computed with the R package tcR. Gini indices were compared with Student's t test, and associations with tumor size change were assessed by Pearson correlation. As stored in TCRdb, this immuneACCESS dataset retains in-frame rearrangements with V and J assigned. A fraction of the clones does not appear; measured against another copy, unresolved V genes explain less than half of the discrepancy, and the remainder lacks a known reason. V, J and clone size are those of that table, while D and trimming were read from the DNA. The sample has over 11,000 clones on record, approximately 63% of them singletons. 2.1% of the sample belongs to the ten largest clones.

V lost 4 bases and J lost 0 bases; the stretch between them is 10 bases long. The CDR3 starts with the cysteine, ends with the phenylalanine, and has 15 residues. The CDR3 DNA has 45 bases and is translated from base 1. Per the germline V gene, MNHNS is the CDR1 and SASEGT is the CDR2. The sequence was collected from a person between 35 and 79 years old with oral cavity squamous cell carcinoma. The rearranged chain carries TRBV6-1 and TRBJ1-5; the D gene lacks a confident call. Sequences were derived from PBMCs, sampled before nivolumab (anti-PD-1) treatment. The DNA reads as follows: TGTGCCAGCAGTGTGGACCGCGCTAGCAATCAGCCCCAGCATTTT. Translation gives CASSVDRASNQPQHF.